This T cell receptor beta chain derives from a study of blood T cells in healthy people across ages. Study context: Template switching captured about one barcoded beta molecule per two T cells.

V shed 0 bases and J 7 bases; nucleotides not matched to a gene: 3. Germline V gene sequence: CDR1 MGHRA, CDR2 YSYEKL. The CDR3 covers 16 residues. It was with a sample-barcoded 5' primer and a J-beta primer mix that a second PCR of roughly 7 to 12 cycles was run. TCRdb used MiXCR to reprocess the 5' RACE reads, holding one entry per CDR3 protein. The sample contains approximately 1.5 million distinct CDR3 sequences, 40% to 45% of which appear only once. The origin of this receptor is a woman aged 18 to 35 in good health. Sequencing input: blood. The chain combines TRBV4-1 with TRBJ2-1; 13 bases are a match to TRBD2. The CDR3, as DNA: TGCGCCAGCAGCCAAGATACTAGCGGGGGGGCAAATGAGCAGTTCTTC. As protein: CASSQDTSGGANEQFF.